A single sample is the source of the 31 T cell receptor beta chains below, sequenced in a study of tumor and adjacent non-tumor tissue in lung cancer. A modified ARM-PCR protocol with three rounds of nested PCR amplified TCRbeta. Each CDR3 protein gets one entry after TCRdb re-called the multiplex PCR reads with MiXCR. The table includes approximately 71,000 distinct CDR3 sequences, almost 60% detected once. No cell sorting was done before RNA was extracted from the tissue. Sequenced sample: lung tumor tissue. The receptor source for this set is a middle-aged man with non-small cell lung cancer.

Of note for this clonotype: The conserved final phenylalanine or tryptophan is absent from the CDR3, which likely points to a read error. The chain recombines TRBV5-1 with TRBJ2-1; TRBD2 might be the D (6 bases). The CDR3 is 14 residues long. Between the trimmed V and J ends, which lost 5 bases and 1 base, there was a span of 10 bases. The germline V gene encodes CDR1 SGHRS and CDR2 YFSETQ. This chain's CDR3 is CASRRGGSYNEQFV. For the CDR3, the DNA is TGCGCCAGCAGGCGGGGAGGTTCCTACAATGAGCAGTTCGTC.

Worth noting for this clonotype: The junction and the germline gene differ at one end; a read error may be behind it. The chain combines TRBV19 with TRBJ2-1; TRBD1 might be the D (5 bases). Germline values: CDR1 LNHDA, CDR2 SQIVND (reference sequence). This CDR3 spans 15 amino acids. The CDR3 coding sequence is TGTGCCAGTAGTATAGATCAGGACATTGACAATGAGCATTTCTTC. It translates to CASSIDQDIDNEHFF.

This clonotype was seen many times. The CDR3: CASSTGTLNSNQPQHF. CDR3 DNA sequence: TGTGCCAGCAGTACCGGGACACTAAATAGCAATCAGCCCCAGCATTTT. V is TRBV12-3 or TRBV12-4 and J is TRBJ1-5, with a possible D match to TRBD1 (6 bases). The CDR3 loop spans 16 amino acids. Trimming stripped 5 bases from V and 0 bases from J, with 14 bases between.

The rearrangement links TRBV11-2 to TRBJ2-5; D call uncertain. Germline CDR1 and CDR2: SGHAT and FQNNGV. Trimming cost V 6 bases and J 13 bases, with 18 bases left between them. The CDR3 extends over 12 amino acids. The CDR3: CASRGNQETRYF. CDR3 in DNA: TGTGCCAGCAGGGGGAATCAAGAGACACGGTACTTC.

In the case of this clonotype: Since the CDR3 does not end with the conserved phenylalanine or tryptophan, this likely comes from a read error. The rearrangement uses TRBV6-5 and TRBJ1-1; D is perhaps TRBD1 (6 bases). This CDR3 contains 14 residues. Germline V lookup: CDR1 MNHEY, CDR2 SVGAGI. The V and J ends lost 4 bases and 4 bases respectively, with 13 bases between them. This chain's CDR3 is CASSSGTQPTEAFC. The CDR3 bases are TGTGCCAGCAGTTCGGGGACACAACCCACTGAAGCTTTCTGT.

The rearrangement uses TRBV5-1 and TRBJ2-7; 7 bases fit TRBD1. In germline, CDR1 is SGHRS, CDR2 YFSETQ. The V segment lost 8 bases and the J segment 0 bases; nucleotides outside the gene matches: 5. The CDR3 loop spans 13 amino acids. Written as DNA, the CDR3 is TGCGCCAGTAGAGAGGGGGCCTCCTACGAGCAGTACTTC. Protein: CASREGASYEQYF.

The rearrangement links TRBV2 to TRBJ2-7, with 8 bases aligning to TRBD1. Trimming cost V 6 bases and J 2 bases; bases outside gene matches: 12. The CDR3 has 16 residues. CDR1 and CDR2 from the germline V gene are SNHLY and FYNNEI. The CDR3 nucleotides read TGTGCCAGCAGGGGGTTTGGGACAGGAGGAGCCTACGAGCAGTACTTC. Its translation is CASRGFGTGGAYEQYF. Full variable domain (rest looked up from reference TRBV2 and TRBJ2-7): EPEVTQTPSHQVTQMGQEVILRCVPISNHLYFYWYRQILGQKVEFLVSFYNNEISEKSEIFDDQFSVERPDGSNFTLKIRSTKLEDSAMYFCASRGFGTGGAYEQYFGPGTRLTVT.

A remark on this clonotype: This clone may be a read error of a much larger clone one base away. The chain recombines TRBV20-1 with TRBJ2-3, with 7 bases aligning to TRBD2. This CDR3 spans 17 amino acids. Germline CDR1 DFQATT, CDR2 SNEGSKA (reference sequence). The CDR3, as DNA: TGCAGTGCTAGGGCCGAGGGAATAGCGGGTAGCAAAGATACGCAGTATTTT. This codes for CSARAEGIAGSKDTQYF.

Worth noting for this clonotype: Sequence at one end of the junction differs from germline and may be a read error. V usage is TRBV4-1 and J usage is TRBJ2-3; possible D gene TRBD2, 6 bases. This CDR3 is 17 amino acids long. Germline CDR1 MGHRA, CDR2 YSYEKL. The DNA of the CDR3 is TGCGCCAGCAGCCAAGGGTGGACTAACGGGGTGATGGATACGCAGTACTTT. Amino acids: CASSQGWTNGVMDTQYF.

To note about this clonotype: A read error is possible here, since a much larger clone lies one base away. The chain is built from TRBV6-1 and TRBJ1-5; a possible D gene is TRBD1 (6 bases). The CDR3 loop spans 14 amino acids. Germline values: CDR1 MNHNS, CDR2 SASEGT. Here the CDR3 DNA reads TGTGCCAGCGACCTATCACAGGGTAATCAGCCCCAGCGTTTT. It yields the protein CASDLSQGNQPQRF.

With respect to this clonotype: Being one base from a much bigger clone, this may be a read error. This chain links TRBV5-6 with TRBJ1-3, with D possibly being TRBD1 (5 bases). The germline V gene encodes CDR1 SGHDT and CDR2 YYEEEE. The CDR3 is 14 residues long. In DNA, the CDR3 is TGTGCCAGCAGCTTGGCGGGACCACGAAACACCATGTATTTT. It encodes CASSLAGPRNTMYF.

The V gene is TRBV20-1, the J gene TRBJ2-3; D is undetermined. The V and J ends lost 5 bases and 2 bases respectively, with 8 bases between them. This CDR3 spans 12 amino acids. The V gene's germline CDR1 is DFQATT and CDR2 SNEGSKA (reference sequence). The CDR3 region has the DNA TGCAGTGCTCCGCGGCTCACAGATACGCAGTATTTT. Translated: CSAPRLTDTQYF.

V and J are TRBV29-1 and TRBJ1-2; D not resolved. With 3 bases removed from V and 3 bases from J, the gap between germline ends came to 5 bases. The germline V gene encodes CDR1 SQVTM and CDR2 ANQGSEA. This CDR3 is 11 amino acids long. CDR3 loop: CSVDVDYGYTF. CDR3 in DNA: TGCAGCGTTGACGTAGACTATGGCTACACCTTC.

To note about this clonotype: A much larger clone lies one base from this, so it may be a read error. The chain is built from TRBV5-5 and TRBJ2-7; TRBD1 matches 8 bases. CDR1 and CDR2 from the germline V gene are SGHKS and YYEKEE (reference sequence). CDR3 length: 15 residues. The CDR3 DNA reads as TGTGCCAGCAGGGAGCGACAGGGGAACTCCTACGAGCAGTGCTTC. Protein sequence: CASRERQGNSYEQCF.

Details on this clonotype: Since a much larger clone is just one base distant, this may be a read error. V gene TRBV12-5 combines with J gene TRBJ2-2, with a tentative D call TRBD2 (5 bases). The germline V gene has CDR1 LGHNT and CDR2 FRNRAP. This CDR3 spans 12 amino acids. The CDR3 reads CASGLEVGELCF. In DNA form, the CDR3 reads TGTGCTAGTGGTTTGGAGGTCGGGGAGCTGTGTTTT.

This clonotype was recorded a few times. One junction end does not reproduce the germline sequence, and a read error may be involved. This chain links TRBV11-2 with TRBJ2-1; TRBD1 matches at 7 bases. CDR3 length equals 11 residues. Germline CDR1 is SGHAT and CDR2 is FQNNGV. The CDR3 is CASSLQGFQLF. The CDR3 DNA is TGTGCTAGCAGCCTACAGGGGTTTCAGTTGTTC.

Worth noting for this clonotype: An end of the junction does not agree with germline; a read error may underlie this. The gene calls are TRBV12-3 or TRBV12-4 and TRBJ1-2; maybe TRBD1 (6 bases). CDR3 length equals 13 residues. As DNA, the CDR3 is TGTGCCAGCAATTTAGCTGGGGCAGGGGCCTTCACCTTC. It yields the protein CASNLAGAGAFTF.

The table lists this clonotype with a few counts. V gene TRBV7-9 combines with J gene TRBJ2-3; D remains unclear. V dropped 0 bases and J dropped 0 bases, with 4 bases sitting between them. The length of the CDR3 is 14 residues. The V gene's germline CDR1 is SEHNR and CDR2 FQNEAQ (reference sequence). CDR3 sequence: CASSLALSTDTQYF. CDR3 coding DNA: TGTGCCAGCAGCTTAGCGCTCAGCACAGATACGCAGTATTTT.

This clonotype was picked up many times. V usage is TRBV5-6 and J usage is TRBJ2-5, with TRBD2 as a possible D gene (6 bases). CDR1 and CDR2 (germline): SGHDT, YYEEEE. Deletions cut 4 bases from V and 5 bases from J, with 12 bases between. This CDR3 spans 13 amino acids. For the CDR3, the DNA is TGTGCCAGCAGCCCGGGACTCAGGGAGACCCAGTACTTC. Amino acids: CASSPGLRETQYF.

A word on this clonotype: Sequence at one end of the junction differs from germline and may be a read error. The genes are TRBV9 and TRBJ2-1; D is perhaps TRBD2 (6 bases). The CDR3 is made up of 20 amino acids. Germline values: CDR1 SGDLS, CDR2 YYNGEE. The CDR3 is CVSSVGILTDYSGPRTMQFF. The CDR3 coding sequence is TGTGTCAGCAGCGTAGGGATCTTGACGGATTATAGCGGACCGAGAACCATGCAGTTCTTC.

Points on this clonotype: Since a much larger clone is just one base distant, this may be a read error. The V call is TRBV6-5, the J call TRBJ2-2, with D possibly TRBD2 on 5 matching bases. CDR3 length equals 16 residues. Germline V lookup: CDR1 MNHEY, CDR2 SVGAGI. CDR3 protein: CASSSRPGPNTGELSF. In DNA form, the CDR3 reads TGTGCCAGCAGTTCACGGCCAGGCCCGAACACCGGGGAGCTGTCTTTT.

The CDR3 coding sequence is TGTGCCAGCAGCTCCTCGGACACGGGGTACCAGTACTTC. Translation gives CASSSSDTGYQYF. The chain carries TRBV12-3 or TRBV12-4 and TRBJ2-5; TRBD1 or TRBD2 may be the D gene (5 bases each). V lost 6 bases, J lost 10 bases, and 18 bases lay in between. This CDR3 is 13 amino acids long.

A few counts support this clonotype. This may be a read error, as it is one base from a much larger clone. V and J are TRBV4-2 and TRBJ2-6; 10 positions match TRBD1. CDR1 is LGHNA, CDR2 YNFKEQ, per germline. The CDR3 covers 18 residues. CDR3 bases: TGTGTCAGCAGCCAAGATGGGGACAGGGGCTCTGGGGCCAACGTCCTGACTTTC. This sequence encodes CVSSQDGDRGSGANVLTF.

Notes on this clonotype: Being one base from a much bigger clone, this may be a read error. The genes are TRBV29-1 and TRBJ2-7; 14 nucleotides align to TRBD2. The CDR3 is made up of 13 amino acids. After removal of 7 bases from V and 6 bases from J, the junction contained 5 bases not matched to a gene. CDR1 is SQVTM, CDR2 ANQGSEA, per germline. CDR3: CSAGTSGRCEQYF. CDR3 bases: TGCAGCGCAGGGACTAGCGGGAGATGCGAGCAGTACTTC.

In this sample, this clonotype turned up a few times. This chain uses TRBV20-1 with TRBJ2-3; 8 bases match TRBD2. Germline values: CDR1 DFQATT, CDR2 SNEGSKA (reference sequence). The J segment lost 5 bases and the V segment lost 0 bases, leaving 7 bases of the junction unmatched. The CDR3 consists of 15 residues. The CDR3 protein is CSARDRGGIVDTQYF. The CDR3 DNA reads TGCAGTGCTAGAGATCGCGGGGGGATCGTAGATACGCAGTATTTT.

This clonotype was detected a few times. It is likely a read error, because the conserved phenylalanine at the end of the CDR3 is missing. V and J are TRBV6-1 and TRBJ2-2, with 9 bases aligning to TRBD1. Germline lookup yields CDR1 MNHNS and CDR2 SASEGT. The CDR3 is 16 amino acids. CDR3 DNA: TGTGCCAGCAAGATGACAGGGGGATCGAACACCGAGGAGCTGTTTTTA. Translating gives CASKMTGGSNTEELFL.

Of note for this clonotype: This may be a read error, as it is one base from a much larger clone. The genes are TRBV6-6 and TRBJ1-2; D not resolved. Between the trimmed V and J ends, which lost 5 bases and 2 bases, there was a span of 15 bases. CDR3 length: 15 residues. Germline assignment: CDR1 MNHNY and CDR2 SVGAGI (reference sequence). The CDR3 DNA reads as TGTGCCAGCAGTACCCCGGTGAGGTCCAACTATGGCTACACCTTC. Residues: CASSTPVRSNYGYTF.

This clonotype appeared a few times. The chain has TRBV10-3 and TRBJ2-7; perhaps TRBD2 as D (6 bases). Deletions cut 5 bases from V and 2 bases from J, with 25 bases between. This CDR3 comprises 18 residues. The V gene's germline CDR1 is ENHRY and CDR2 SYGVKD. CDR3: CAISNLGTQGRLPYEQYF. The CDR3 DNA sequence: TGTGCCATCAGTAACCTCGGGACTCAAGGTCGATTACCCTACGAGCAGTACTTC.

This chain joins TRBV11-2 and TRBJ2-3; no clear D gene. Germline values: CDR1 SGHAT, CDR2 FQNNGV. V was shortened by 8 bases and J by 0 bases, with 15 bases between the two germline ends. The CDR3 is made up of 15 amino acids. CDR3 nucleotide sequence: TGTGCCAGCGGCCCCTCGGGCAGAAGCACAGATACGCAGTATTTT. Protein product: CASGPSGRSTDTQYF.

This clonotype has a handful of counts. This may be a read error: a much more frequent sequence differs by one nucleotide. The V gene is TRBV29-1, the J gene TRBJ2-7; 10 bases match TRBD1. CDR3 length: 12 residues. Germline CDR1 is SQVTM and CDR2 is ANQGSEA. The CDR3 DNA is TGCGGCTTTCGACAGGGGGCGGGGGAGCAGTACTTC. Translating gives CGFRQGAGEQYF.

In DNA, the CDR3 is TGTGCCAGCAGTCGTACCGGGACAGGGGGCAATGAAGCTTTCTTT. Its protein product is CASSRTGTGGNEAFF. The chain couples TRBV6-5 to TRBJ1-1; 12 nucleotides match TRBD1. Trimming took 5 bases from V and 7 from J; bases not matched to a gene: 8. The CDR3 loop spans 15 amino acids. Germline CDR1 reads MNHEY; CDR2 reads SVGAGI.